What follows are 23 T cell receptor beta chains derived from one specimen sequenced in a study of control samples from healthy donors and cancer patients. Generated by immunoSEQ multiplex PCR, the TCRdb table keeps only in-frame clones and is missing some. The sample consists of around 140,000 clones, approximately 92% of them appearing once. Source material: blood. The source of these receptors is a young man in good health.

The count of this clone is one. This rearrangement joins TRBV18 to TRBJ1-2; 10 nucleotides line up with TRBD1. Germline loops: CDR1 KGHSH, CDR2 LQKENI. The CDR3 is 14 amino acids. Unmatched junction bases numbered 5, after V lost 2 bases and J lost 8 bases. The CDR3 region has the DNA TGTGCCAGCTCACCAGGGACAGGGGTGGAAGGCTACACCTTC. This sequence encodes CASSPGTGVEGYTF.

The J gene is TRBJ2-3, the V gene TRBV5-1; D is possibly TRBD1 (6 bases). The CDR3 spans 16 residues. V dropped 4 bases and J dropped 1 base, with 16 bases sitting between them. Germline-derived CDR1 and CDR2 are SGHRS and YFSETQ. CDR3 loop: CASSPLWDTGTDTQYF. DNA of the CDR3: TGCGCCAGCAGCCCCCTTTGGGACACGGGCACAGATACGCAGTATTTT.

The chain combines TRBV6-2 or TRBV6-3 with TRBJ1-2; D is possibly TRBD1 (6 bases). The CDR3 loop spans 14 amino acids. CDR1 is MNHEY, CDR2 SVGEGT, per germline. Trimming took 0 bases from V and 5 from J, leaving 10 bases between them. CDR3 sequence: CASSYSNRAYGYTF. DNA for the CDR3: TGTGCCAGCAGTTACTCGAACAGGGCATATGGCTACACCTTC.

The chain uses TRBV28 and TRBJ2-1, with D possibly matching TRBD2 (6 bases). V was clipped by 6 bases and J by 7 bases, with 16 bases between them. CDR3 length: 14 amino acids. Germline V gives CDR1 MDHEN, CDR2 SYDVKM. The CDR3 DNA is TGTGCCAGCAGGTTGGGATGGGGAGGAAATGAGCAGTTCTTC. As protein: CASRLGWGGNEQFF.

In this sample, this clone turned up once. The chain is built from TRBV21-1 and TRBJ2-4; the DNA was not compared with TRBD2, the D call given in the table. TRBV21-1 is assigned pseudogene status. This CDR3 region has 15 residues. DNA for the CDR3: TGTGCCAGCAGCAAATGGAGTAGTTCTAAAAACATTCAGTACTTC. This codes for CASSKWSSSKNIQYF.

The chain joins TRBV6-1 to TRBJ1-5, with a possible D match to TRBD1 (5 bases). Trimming cost V 2 bases and J 3 bases, with 14 bases left between them. Germline CDR1 MNHNS, CDR2 SASEGT. The CDR3 sequence is 16 residues long. In DNA form, the CDR3 reads TGTGCCAGCAGTGAAATCGAGTGGGGGGTCAATCAGCCCCAGCATTTT. Amino acid sequence: CASSEIEWGVNQPQHF.

As to this clone: This CDR3 is also generated by other DNA sequences in the sample. The rearrangement uses TRBV5-6 and TRBJ1-6; no definite D call. Germline CDR1 SGHDT, CDR2 YYEEEE. Trimming shortened V by 2 bases and J by 0 bases, and 9 bases separated the two germline ends. There are 16 residues in the CDR3. This CDR3 is CASSLSTSSYNSPLHF. CDR3 nucleotide sequence: TGTGCCAGCAGCTTATCGACTAGCTCCTATAATTCACCCCTCCACTTT.

This rearrangement joins TRBV6-5 to TRBJ1-1; 7 positions agree with TRBD1. CDR1 is MNHEY and CDR2 is SVGAGI in the germline V gene. The CDR3 is made up of 14 amino acids. V was pared by 10 bases and J by 0 bases, with 8 bases of the junction left unmatched. For the CDR3, the DNA is TGTGCCACGCCCCAAGACAGGGTGAACACTGAAGCTTTCTTT. Its translation is CATPQDRVNTEAFF.

The gene calls are TRBV4-2 and TRBJ2-1, with 12 bases aligning to TRBD2. Trimming cost V 3 bases and J 7 bases; bases outside gene matches: 10. This CDR3 spans 17 amino acids. Germline loops: CDR1 LGHNA, CDR2 YNFKEQ. In DNA form, the CDR3 reads TGTGCCAGCAGCCAGCACATACTAGCGGGGGGCGGGAATGAGCAGTTCTTC. Amino acid sequence: CASSQHILAGGGNEQFF.

The chain recombines TRBV4-2 with TRBJ2-7; 14 bases align to TRBD2. Looked up from germline, CDR1 is LGHNA and CDR2 is YNFKEQ. J gave up 4 bases and V 4 bases, and 6 bases lay outside the gene matches. The CDR3 spans 16 residues. As DNA, the CDR3 is TGTGCCAGCAGCCCGGGACTAGCGGGGGTCCCTTACGAGCAGTACTTC. This translates into CASSPGLAGVPYEQYF.

The V and J genes are TRBV9 and TRBJ2-3; tentative D call: TRBD2 (6 bases). CDR1 is SGDLS and CDR2 is YYNGEE in the germline V gene. The CDR3 covers 17 residues. V dropped 3 bases and J dropped 7 bases, with 24 bases sitting between them. CDR3 sequence reads: CASSGARGGRVINTQYF. CDR3 DNA sequence: TGTGCCAGCAGCGGGGCCCGCGGAGGGCGCGTCATAAATACGCAGTATTTT.

The chain combines TRBV6-4 with TRBJ1-2; 10 bases match TRBD1. The CDR3 consists of 15 residues. Losses at the gene ends were 6 bases for V and 5 bases for J; bases not matched to a gene: 9. Germline CDR1 and CDR2: MRHNA and SNTAGT. CDR3 region: CASSPRQGAWYGYTF. The CDR3 DNA reads as TGTGCCAGCAGCCCCCGACAGGGGGCTTGGTATGGCTACACCTTC.

This sequence joins TRBV5-6 and TRBJ1-1; D unresolved. Trimming stripped 1 base from V and 0 bases from J, with 13 bases between. Germline CDR1 and CDR2: SGHDT and YYEEEE. The CDR3 covers 16 residues. The CDR3 sequence: CASSLQFERLNTEAFF. The CDR3 coding sequence is TGTGCCAGCAGCTTGCAATTCGAGAGACTGAACACTGAAGCTTTCTTT.

This clone was recorded once. The gene calls are TRBV5-1 and TRBJ1-6, with D uncertain. Germline CDR1 and CDR2: SGHRS and YFSETQ. Deletions cut 3 bases from V and 11 bases from J, with 21 bases between. The CDR3 has 16 amino acids. The CDR3 spells CASSSISGKSSAPLHF. Here the CDR3 DNA reads TGCGCCAGCAGCTCGATAAGCGGAAAATCTTCTGCACCCCTCCACTTT.

The chain uses TRBV6-5 and TRBJ2-7; D possibly corresponds to TRBD2 (6 bases). V shed 7 bases and J shed 1 base, with 17 bases lying between them. Germline CDR1 MNHEY, CDR2 SVGAGI. CDR3 length: 15 amino acids. CDR3 loop: CASIWREVESYEQYF. As DNA, the CDR3 is TGTGCCAGCATCTGGAGGGAGGTTGAATCCTACGAGCAGTACTTC.

This chain links TRBV10-3 with TRBJ2-3; the D gene is possibly TRBD2 (6 bases). Trimming took 0 bases from V and 7 from J, leaving 14 bases between them. The germline CDR1 and CDR2 sequences are ENHRY and SYGVKD. The CDR3 runs to 15 residues. CDR3 region: CAISESGGAANTQYF. CDR3 coding DNA: TGTGCCATCAGTGAGTCGGGCGGGGCCGCGAATACGCAGTATTTT.

The V gene is TRBV6-5, the J gene TRBJ2-3; D is uncertain. The CDR3 is 13 amino acids. In germline, CDR1 is MNHEY, CDR2 SVGAGI. V gave up 2 bases and J gave up 4 bases, with 7 bases separating them. The CDR3 region is CASSYRVSDTQYF. The DNA of the CDR3 is TGTGCCAGCAGTTACAGGGTCTCAGATACGCAGTATTTT.

Only one count was recorded for this clone. V and J are TRBV24-1 and TRBJ2-1; D unresolved. This CDR3 contains 17 residues. Germline values: CDR1 KGHDR, CDR2 SFDVKD. Trimming shortened V by 1 base and J by 2 bases, and 14 bases separated the two germline ends. This CDR3 is CATSDFPDRDTYNEQFF. The CDR3 coding sequence is TGTGCCACCAGTGATTTCCCGGACCGCGATACCTACAATGAGCAGTTCTTC.

The CDR3 loop reads CATSPGTELRLDIQYF. The CDR3 bases are TGTGCCACCAGCCCCGGGACGGAACTGCGTTTAGACATTCAGTACTTC. The chain is built from TRBV15 and TRBJ2-4; either TRBD1 or TRBD2 may supply D (5 bases each). The V end was cut by 5 bases, the J end by 8 bases, with 22 bases between. This CDR3 is 16 amino acids long. Germline V CDR1 and CDR2: LNHNV, YYDKDF (reference sequence).

V is TRBV7-2 and J is TRBJ2-1; weak D call: TRBD2 (7 bases). CDR1 is SGHTA and CDR2 is FQGNSA in the germline V gene. This CDR3 spans 15 amino acids. V shed 2 bases and J shed 6 bases, with 14 bases lying between them. The CDR3 nucleotides are TGTGCCAGCAGCTTACGGGGGGCGGTTCCCAATGAGCAGTTCTTC. Its protein product is CASSLRGAVPNEQFF.

The rearrangement links TRBV12-3 or TRBV12-4 to TRBJ1-1; D not resolved. The V gene lost 4 bases and the J gene lost 2 bases, with 8 bases spanning the gap. This CDR3 spans 13 amino acids. DNA for the CDR3: TGTGCCAGCAGTTGGGCAGAAAACACTGAAGCTTTCTTT. Amino acids: CASSWAENTEAFF.

The V and J genes are TRBV7-9 and TRBJ1-4; D unclear. There are 14 residues in the CDR3. The V end was cut by 1 base, the J end by 7 bases, with 10 bases between. CDR1 and CDR2 (germline): SEHNR, FQNEAQ (reference sequence). CDR3 bases: TGTGCCAGCAGCTTAGGAGGTGTGGGTGAAAAACTGTTTTTT. Residues: CASSLGGVGEKLFF.

This clone was seen only once. V and J are TRBV4-1 and TRBJ2-7; perhaps D is TRBD1 or TRBD2 (5 bases each). V lost 2 bases, J lost 0 bases, and 11 bases lay in between. The CDR3 sequence is 15 residues long. Germline V CDR1 and CDR2: MGHRA, YSYEKL. This CDR3 reads CASSQPGRSSYEQYF. CDR3 nucleotide sequence: TGCGCCAGCAGCCAACCGGGACGGAGCTCCTACGAGCAGTACTTC.